This is a list of T cell receptor beta chains from one sample in a study of spatial heterogeneity in lung cancer. From the 5' RACE reads, TCRdb called clonotypes with MiXCR, one entry per CDR3 protein. The sample has tens of thousands of distinct CDR3 sequences, approximately 13% seen once; the top ten hold 50% to 65%. The material sequenced was PBMCs, taken at surgery. The receptor set was obtained from a male donor with early-stage non-small cell lung cancer. The CDR3 runs from the conserved cysteine through the conserved F or W. A D gene is named only where the DNA matches it firmly.

J,V,D,CDR3
TRBJ2-7,TRBV5-1,NA,CASSRGTGISYEQYF
TRBJ2-1,TRBV6-6,NA,CASSSDSYNEQFF
TRBJ2-4,TRBV7-2,NA,CASSFRRAKNIQYF
TRBJ1-4,TRBV19,NA,CASSARQSNEKLFF
TRBJ2-7,TRBV28,NA,CASSFTGDRGYEQYF
TRBJ2-3,TRBV7-2,TRBD2,CASSSRTSFTDTQYF
TRBJ2-3,TRBV12-3/TRBV12-4,NA,CASSPGGWTDTQYF
TRBJ1-5,TRBV5-1,TRBD1,CASSRGTGADGPQHF
TRBJ2-6,TRBV4-1,NA,CASSQAGAVSGANVLTF
TRBJ1-1,TRBV6-5,NA,CASSPVFEAGTEAFF
TRBJ1-2,TRBV20-1,NA,CSARGSFYGYTF
TRBJ2-7,TRBV7-2,NA,CASSETRSSYEQYF
TRBJ2-1,TRBV7-2,NA,CASSPASIWGKEQFF
TRBJ2-5,TRBV5-1,TRBD1,CASSIGTVQETQYF
TRBJ2-2,TRBV9,TRBD2,CASSVDLAGEIGELFF
TRBJ1-5,TRBV12-3/TRBV12-4,NA,CASTPLGLSNQPQHF
TRBJ1-2,TRBV12-3/TRBV12-4,NA,CASSFSEGSYGYTF
TRBJ1-1,TRBV9,NA,CASSGPTANTEAFF
TRBJ2-1,TRBV7-2,TRBD2,CASSRTSGAYNEQFF
TRBJ2-3,TRBV5-5,TRBD1,CASSLGQGPTDTQYF
TRBJ1-5,TRBV5-1,NA,CASSLVSDSNQPQHF
TRBJ2-1,TRBV6-5,TRBD2,CASSRGGGYNEQFF
TRBJ2-7,TRBV7-2,NA,CASSFTTGLSYEQYF
TRBJ2-3,TRBV6-1,TRBD2,CASSEARLAGTDTQYF
TRBJ2-6,TRBV7-2,NA,CASSPPPYPSGANVLTF
TRBJ2-7,TRBV2,NA,CASTEPNLGYEQYF
TRBJ2-5,TRBV3-1,TRBD1,CASSQDLAGGRETQYF
TRBJ2-7,TRBV5-1,NA,CASSGPDRGEQYF
TRBJ2-6,TRBV18,NA,CASSPREGANVLTF
TRBJ2-1,TRBV5-1,NA,CASSLEGGFNEQFF
TRBJ2-5,TRBV5-1,NA,CASSLGGNQETQYF
TRBJ2-2,TRBV12-3/TRBV12-4,TRBD1,CASSRQGGSWTGELFF
TRBJ2-1,TRBV20-1,TRBD2,CSATGLAGGSSYNEQFF
TRBJ2-3,TRBV6-2/TRBV6-3,NA,CASSRSPSESTDTQYF
TRBJ2-3,TRBV5-1,TRBD2,CASSLARTSGGPRDTDTQYF
TRBJ2-7,TRBV20-1,TRBD2,CSATGTITYEQYF
TRBJ2-2,TRBV6-6,NA,CASRTTGNTGELFF
TRBJ1-3,TRBV5-1,TRBD1,CASSSGTGAGNTIYF
TRBJ2-3,TRBV30,TRBD2,CAWSPGTSAAQYF
TRBJ1-2,TRBV6-1,NA,CASSDEAKAYGYTF
TRBJ2-3,TRBV10-3,NA,CAISESRGPADTQYF
TRBJ1-6,TRBV7-1,NA,CASSSDTYNSPLHF
TRBJ1-5,TRBV7-9,NA,CASSRDGGNQPQHF
TRBJ1-4,TRBV10-3,NA,CAIRDYNEKLFF
TRBJ1-5,TRBV28,NA,CASSSTAGGNQPQHF
TRBJ1-1,TRBV27,TRBD1,CASSPGTGGTEAFF
TRBJ1-5,TRBV2,NA,CASEGGISQPQHF
TRBJ1-2,TRBV18,NA,CASSPPGGAYGYTF
TRBJ1-4,TRBV7-8,TRBD1,CASSLGDRGRPDRKLFF
TRBJ2-7,TRBV10-3,NA,CAIRKGGIDEQYF
TRBJ2-7,TRBV7-2,TRBD1,CASSFATGSGEQYF
TRBJ2-7,TRBV7-2,NA,CASSPRGRTYEQYF
TRBJ1-1,TRBV18,NA,CASSTGTKTEAFF
TRBJ2-1,TRBV20-1,NA,CSARVGGTSYNEQFF
TRBJ1-1,TRBV20-1,NA,CSAPDRDTEAFF
TRBJ1-4,TRBV18,NA,CASFRTLGEKLFF
TRBJ1-1,TRBV14,NA,CASSQGWGPAEAFF